One and the same sample provided the 26 T cell receptor beta chains below, sequenced in a study of CD8 T cell repertoires and HIV-1 epitope variants. Clones were sequenced by immunoSEQ multiplex PCR, and TCRdb holds only the in-frame ones, with some missing. The repertoire includes 5,500 to 6,500 clones, approximately 70% of them detected once, and around two fifths sits in the top ten. Which antigens these TCRs recognize remains unknown. The material sequenced was cultured CD8+ T cells derived from PBMCs. The receptors were sampled from a male donor with HIV.

This clone has a single count. The rearrangement uses TRBV27 and TRBJ1-1; D is unresolved. This CDR3 is built from 15 residues. Trimming took 4 bases from V and 2 from J, leaving 14 bases between them. Germline loops: CDR1 MNHEY, CDR2 SMNVEV (reference sequence). The CDR3 DNA reads TGTGCCAGCAGTTCCCTATTTACAGTAAACACTGAAGCTTTCTTT. This translates into CASSSLFTVNTEAFF.

The chain is built from TRBV7-8 and TRBJ2-3; perhaps D is TRBD1 or TRBD2 (6 bases each). Germline lookup yields CDR1 SGHVS and CDR2 FQNEAQ. V lost 7 bases and J 6 bases, leaving 23 bases between the germline ends. The CDR3 is made up of 16 amino acids. The CDR3, as DNA: TGTGCCAGCATCCCAGAGGGGGGTTTCCTTCACGATACGCAGTATTTT. Protein: CASIPEGGFLHDTQYF.

This clone was found once. The chain joins TRBV5-4 to TRBJ2-5; 7 positions match TRBD2. The germline CDR1 and CDR2 sequences are SGHNT and YYREEE (reference sequence). The CDR3 has 16 residues. V lost 1 base and J lost 2; bases outside the gene matches: 8. DNA for the CDR3: TGTGCCAGCAGCTTGCTCAGCGGGGACCCTCAAGAGACCCAGTACTTC. Translated: CASSLLSGDPQETQYF.

The CDR3 is CASSLGRQEQYF. The CDR3 nucleotides read TGTGCCAGCAGCTTAGGCCGCCAGGAGCAGTACTTC. V gene TRBV13 combines with J gene TRBJ2-7; D gene ambiguous. Trimming cost V 0 bases and J 7 bases, with 7 bases left between them. The germline V gene encodes CDR1 PRHDT and CDR2 FYEKMQ (reference sequence). This CDR3 has 12 residues. Full variable domain (missing parts from reference TRBV13 and TRBJ2-7): AAGVIQSPRHLIKEKRETATLKCYPIPRHDTVYWYQQGPGQDPQFLISFYEKMQSDKGSIPDRFSAQQFSDYHSELNMSSLELGDSALYFCASSLGRQEQYFGPGTRLTVT.

V usage is TRBV11-1 and J usage is TRBJ2-5, with 10 bases fitting TRBD1. Germline V gene lookup returns CDR1 SGHAT and CDR2 FQDESV (reference sequence). Trimming cost V 3 bases and J 5 bases; bases outside gene matches: 6. The CDR3 is 15 residues long. The CDR3, as DNA: TGTGCCAGCAGCTTGACAGGGGGCATCGTTGAGACCCAGTACTTC. Translation gives CASSLTGGIVETQYF. The entire variable domain, with the rest obtained from reference TRBV11-1 and TRBJ2-5, is as follows: EAEVAQSPRYKITEKSQAVAFWCDPISGHATLYWYRQILGQGPELLVQFQDESVVDDSQLPKDRFSAERLKGVDSTLKIQPAELGDSAMYLCASSLTGGIVETQYFGPGTRLLVL.

The CDR3 loop is CASSLSRVGNTEAFF. CDR3 sequence (DNA): TGTGCCAGCAGTTTGTCCAGGGTTGGGAACACTGAAGCTTTCTTT. The V and J genes are TRBV28 and TRBJ1-1, with D tentatively TRBD1 (5 bases). V was shortened by 3 bases and J by 1 base, with 12 bases between the two germline ends. This CDR3 has 15 residues. Per germline, CDR1 MDHEN and CDR2 SYDVKM.

The rearrangement links TRBV7-9 to TRBJ1-4; D uncertain. Germline CDR1 and CDR2: SEHNR and FQNEAQ (reference sequence). The CDR3 is 12 residues long. V lost 2 bases, J lost 8 bases, and 6 bases lay in between. CDR3 in amino acids: CASSLRTEKLFF. The CDR3 bases are TGTGCCAGCAGCTTAAGAACCGAAAAACTGTTTTTT.

The chain links TRBV10-1 to TRBJ2-7, with D tentatively TRBD1 or TRBD2 (5 bases each). Trimming took 3 bases from V and 7 from J, leaving 10 bases between them. Germline CDR1 reads WNHNN; CDR2 reads SYGVQD (reference sequence). The CDR3 runs 12 residues. The CDR3 protein is CASSEKRGEQYF. For the CDR3, the DNA is TGCGCCAGCAGTGAAAAGAGGGGTGAGCAGTACTTC.

In DNA form, the CDR3 reads TGTGCCAGCAGCCCCAGTGGAGAGGGAGCAGCCGACAATGAGCAGTTCTTC. Translated: CASSPSGEGAADNEQFF. This chain links TRBV11-1 with TRBJ2-1; TRBD2 is a possible D gene (5 bases). V was trimmed by 5 bases and J by 5 bases, leaving 22 bases between them. This CDR3 region has 17 residues. In germline, CDR1 is SGHAT, CDR2 FQDESV (reference sequence).

This clone was observed a single time. This chain uses TRBV19 with TRBJ2-3, with D possibly being TRBD2 (5 bases). V was clipped by 7 bases and J by 2 bases, with 13 bases between them. This CDR3 contains 14 residues. Germline loops: CDR1 LNHDA, CDR2 SQIVND (reference sequence). This chain's CDR3 is CASMEEAVTDTQYF. The CDR3, as DNA: TGTGCCAGTATGGAGGAGGCAGTCACAGATACGCAGTATTTT.

In its sample, this clone was seen once. The rearrangement links TRBV5-5 to TRBJ2-6; D is ambiguous. Trimming took 1 base from V and 0 from J, leaving 2 bases between them. Germline V gene data show CDR1 as SGHKS and CDR2 as YYEKEE (reference sequence). The CDR3 runs 14 residues. CDR3 sequence (DNA): TGTGCCAGCAGCTTGTCCTCTGGGGCCAACGTCCTGACTTTC. Its translation: CASSLSSGANVLTF.

This clone has only a few counts. V usage is TRBV9 and J usage is TRBJ1-3; D gene uncertain. The CDR3 extends over 16 amino acids. Trimming took off 0 bases at V and 0 bases at J, with 10 bases between the two ends. The germline gives CDR1 SGDLS, CDR2 YYNGEE. Here the CDR3 reads CASSVVGSSSGNTIYF. CDR3 nucleotides: TGTGCCAGCAGCGTAGTGGGCTCGAGCTCTGGAAACACCATATATTTT.

The CDR3 DNA reads TGTGCCAGCAGTCCAGACAGAACTCCCTACAATGAGCAGTTCTTC. It translates to CASSPDRTPYNEQFF. V and J are TRBV6-5 and TRBJ2-1; TRBD1 might be the D (5 bases). Germline CDR1 and CDR2: MNHEY and SVGAGI. The CDR3 sequence is 15 residues long. V was pared by 5 bases and J by 2 bases, with 13 bases between.

There are a few counts of this clone. The V gene is TRBV27, the J gene TRBJ2-1; D possibly corresponds to TRBD1 (6 bases). Between the trimmed V and J ends, which lost 3 bases and 4 bases, there was a span of 19 bases. The CDR3 is made up of 17 amino acids. Per germline, CDR1 MNHEY and CDR2 SMNVEV (reference sequence). Here the CDR3 reads CASSFAGAPMYYNEQFF. In DNA form, the CDR3 reads TGTGCCAGCAGTTTCGCAGGGGCCCCTATGTATTACAATGAGCAGTTCTTC.

Details on this clone: Other DNA sequences in the same sample also yield this CDR3. The J gene is TRBJ2-3, the V gene TRBV29-1; perhaps D is TRBD1 or TRBD2 (6 bases each). The length of the CDR3 is 14 residues. Germline V gene sequence: CDR1 SQVTM, CDR2 ANQGSEA. V was trimmed by 4 bases and J by 2 bases, leaving 13 bases between them. Written as DNA, the CDR3 is TGCAGCGTTGCGGGGACGGGGGCCACAGATACGCAGTATTTT. Translation gives CSVAGTGATDTQYF.

The chain employs TRBV7-2 and TRBJ2-6; D unclear. Germline lookup yields CDR1 SGHTA and CDR2 FQGNSA. CDR3 length equals 14 residues. V lost 1 base and J lost 3, with 4 bases in between. The CDR3 loop is CASSLDGGANVLTF. The DNA for the CDR3 is TGTGCCAGCAGCTTAGACGGTGGGGCCAACGTCCTGACTTTC.

The CDR3 sequence is CASSFFGQGGNEQFF. The CDR3 bases are TGTGCCAGCAGCTTTTTTGGACAGGGGGGAAATGAGCAGTTCTTC. The rearrangement links TRBV11-2 to TRBJ2-1, with 10 bases lining up with TRBD1. The CDR3 totals 15 residues. Trimming cost V 3 bases and J 7 bases; bases outside gene matches: 6. Looked up from germline, CDR1 is SGHAT and CDR2 is FQNNGV. Full variable domain (outside the CDR3, taken from reference TRBV11-2 and TRBJ2-1): EAGVAQSPRYKIIEKRQSVAFWCNPISGHATLYWYQQILGQGPKLLIQFQNNGVVDDSQLPKDRFSAERLKGVDSTLKIQPAKLEDSAVYLCASSFFGQGGNEQFFGPGTRLTVL.

This clone was found a few times. CDR3 coding DNA: TGTGCCAGCAGTAAACCTCTAGGATTCAATGAGCAGTTCTTC. Its protein product is CASSKPLGFNEQFF. The rearrangement uses TRBV28 and TRBJ2-1, with D hard to call. Germline CDR1 reads MDHEN; CDR2 reads SYDVKM. V was shortened by 5 bases and J by 6 bases, with 14 bases between the two germline ends. CDR3 length: 14 residues.

This clone was found a few times. The chain employs TRBV7-9 and TRBJ2-1; D ambiguous. The CDR3 loop spans 13 amino acids. Between the trimmed V and J ends, which lost 3 bases and 3 bases, there was a span of 6 bases. Looked up from germline, CDR1 is SEHNR and CDR2 is FQNEAQ (reference sequence). CDR3 amino acids: CASSLDGYNEQFF. CDR3 nucleotide sequence: TGTGCCAGCAGCTTGGACGGCTACAATGAGCAGTTCTTC.

This clone is medium-sized (0.01 to 0.1%) within its sample. In DNA, the CDR3 is TGTGCCAGCAGCGGCCGGGACTATGAGCGGCAGACCCAGTACTTC. Its translation is CASSGRDYERQTQYF. This rearrangement joins TRBV9 to TRBJ2-5; the match to TRBD2 covers 7 bases. The CDR3 runs to 15 residues. V trimming: 3 bases; J trimming: 6 bases; junction bases outside the gene matches: 11. Germline V gene sequence: CDR1 SGDLS, CDR2 YYNGEE.

This clone rates as medium-sized. V usage is TRBV6-5 and J usage is TRBJ2-1, with TRBD2 identical over 12 bases. V shed 0 bases, J shed 7 bases, and the junction held 4 bases outside the gene matches. CDR1 is MNHEY and CDR2 is SVGAGI in the germline V gene. The CDR3 has 16 residues. The CDR3 region has the DNA TGTGCCAGCAGTTACTCGACGACTAGCGGGGGTAATGAGCAGTTCTTC. Its protein product is CASSYSTTSGGNEQFF.

This clone came up a few times. The chain uses TRBV29-1 and TRBJ1-2; TRBD1 might be the D (6 bases). Trimming left V 0 bases short and J 6 bases short, with 14 bases between. This CDR3 is built from 14 residues. CDR1 and CDR2 (germline): SQVTM, ANQGSEA. CDR3 in DNA: TGCAGCGTTGAAGATATGGGGGGCGTGGATGGCTACACCTTC. This gives the protein CSVEDMGGVDGYTF.

This chain links TRBV10-2 with TRBJ2-1; D gene uncertain. In germline, CDR1 is WSHSY, CDR2 SAAADI. Trimming took off 2 bases at V and 7 bases at J, with 6 bases between the two ends. CDR3 length equals 12 residues. CDR3 amino acids: CASSEAENEQFF. In nucleotides, the CDR3 is TGCGCCAGCAGTGAGGCAGAGAATGAGCAGTTCTTC.

A few counts support this clone. The CDR3 DNA reads as TGTGCCAGTAGTATGGAGTGGACTAGCGGGAGGACAGATACGCAGTATTTT. Protein: CASSMEWTSGRTDTQYF. This sequence joins TRBV19 and TRBJ2-3; 14 bases align to TRBD2. This CDR3 spans 17 amino acids. Germline trimming cut 3 bases from V and 3 bases from J; bases unmatched to any gene: 5. Per germline, CDR1 LNHDA and CDR2 SQIVND (reference sequence).

This rearrangement joins TRBV9 to TRBJ2-1; tentative D call: TRBD2 (7 bases). The germline CDR1 and CDR2 sequences are SGDLS and YYNGEE. V was cut by 3 bases and J by 2 bases, with 21 bases left in between. The CDR3 totals 18 residues. The CDR3 here is CASSAPLTGGSTYNEQFF. In DNA form, the CDR3 reads TGTGCCAGCAGCGCCCCCCTCACGGGGGGCAGCACCTACAATGAGCAGTTCTTC. The variable domain in full, with the rest retrieved from reference TRBV9 and TRBJ2-1, is DSGVTQTPKHLITATGQRVTLRCSPRSGDLSVYWYQQSLDQGLQFLIQYYNGEERAKGNILERFSAQQFPDLHSELNLSSLELGDSALYFCASSAPLTGGSTYNEQFFGPGTRLTVL.

The chain joins TRBV29-1 to TRBJ1-2, with 8 bases that match TRBD1. Germline CDR1 is SQVTM and CDR2 is ANQGSEA. The CDR3 spans 20 residues. Losses at the gene ends were 5 bases for V and 3 bases for J; bases not matched to a gene: 26. DNA of the CDR3: TGCAGCGTTAGCGGAATGGACAGGGAAGGTGGGGTCGGTATTGACTATGGCTACACCTTC. Translated: CSVSGMDREGGVGIDYGYTF.